This record covers a single TCR beta chain. Assay used: immunoSEQ multiplex PCR; TCRdb lists only in-frame clones, some missing. This sample has about 70,000 clones, with about 90% found just once. The entry originates in a study of T cells after somatic rescue of genetic block. CDR1 and CDR2 from the germline V gene are DFQATT and SNEGSKA (reference sequence). V was pared by 1 base and J by 4 bases, with 5 bases between. This CDR3 has 11 amino acids. V and J are TRBV20-1 and TRBJ2-7; D is perhaps TRBD1 or TRBD2 (5 bases each). Sequencing was done on a sample of peripheral blood mononuclear cells (PBMCs). This TCR was recovered from a man between 35 and 55 years old. The CDR3 DNA reads as TGCAGTGCTAGAGGGGGGTACGAGCAGTACTTC. Translation gives CSARGGYEQYF.